Sequencing of this T cell receptor beta chain was carried out in a study of shared clonotypes between healthy human individuals. General study findings and limits: Sequencing depth was expected to influence donor clonotype sharing.

Germline CDR1 reads LGHNT; CDR2 reads FRNRAP. Germline trimming cut 7 bases from V and 1 base from J; bases unmatched to any gene: 2. CDR3 size: 14 residues. Of note for this clone: Its antigen is undetermined.

Assay execution took place at the deep level. The repertoire was sequenced with immunoSEQ multiplex PCR; TCRdb's copy has only in-frame clones and lacks some. The sample has 530,000 or so clones, 60% to 80% seen once. This TCR derives from a woman in her 40s in good health. Some clones in this sample may be carry-over from other donors' samples. Sequencing input: PBMCs. The rearrangement links TRBV12-5 to TRBJ2-2, with 8 bases that match TRBD2. In DNA form, the CDR3 reads TGTGCTAGTGCTAGCGGGCAGAACACCGGGGAGCTGTTTTTT. Protein sequence: CASASGQNTGELFF.